This T cell receptor beta chain was observed in a study of cytomegalovirus exposure and HLA in healthy donors. Study at large: From 170 million or so T cells, an earlier analysis saw 117 million unique TCR beta sequences.

There are 15 residues in the CDR3. The ends lost 4 bases at V and 5 bases at J; junction bases unmatched: 7. Germline CDR1 reads PRHDT; CDR2 reads FYEKMQ (reference sequence). Primers for the PCR totalled 60 Vbeta and 13 Jbeta. Clones were sequenced by immunoSEQ multiplex PCR, and TCRdb holds only the in-frame ones, with some missing. The sample comprises some 40,000 clones, 60% to 75% of which are singletons, and roughly 3.9% rests with the top ten. This clonotype originated in a man aged 35 to 55 in good health and CMV-seronegative. The chain carries TRBV13 and TRBJ2-7; 11 bases line up with TRBD1. Sequenced material: PBMCs. CDR3 coding DNA: TGTGCCAGCAGCTACACCGTGGACAGGGGGCACGAGCAGTACTTC. Its protein product is CASSYTVDRGHEQYF.